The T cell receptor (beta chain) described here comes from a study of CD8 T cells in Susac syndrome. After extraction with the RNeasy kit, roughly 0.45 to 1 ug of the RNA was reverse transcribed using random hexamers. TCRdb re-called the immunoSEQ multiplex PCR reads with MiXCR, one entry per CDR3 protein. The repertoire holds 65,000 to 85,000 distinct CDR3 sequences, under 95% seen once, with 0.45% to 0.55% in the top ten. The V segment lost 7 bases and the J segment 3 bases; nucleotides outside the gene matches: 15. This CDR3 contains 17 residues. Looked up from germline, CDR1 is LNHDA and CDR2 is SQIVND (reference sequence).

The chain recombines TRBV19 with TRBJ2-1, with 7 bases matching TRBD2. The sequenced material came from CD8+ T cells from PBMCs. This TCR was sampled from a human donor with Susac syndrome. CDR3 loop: CASTLQAAGAGYNEQFF. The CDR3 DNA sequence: TGTGCCAGTACCCTCCAGGCGGCGGGAGCTGGCTACAATGAGCAGTTCTTC.